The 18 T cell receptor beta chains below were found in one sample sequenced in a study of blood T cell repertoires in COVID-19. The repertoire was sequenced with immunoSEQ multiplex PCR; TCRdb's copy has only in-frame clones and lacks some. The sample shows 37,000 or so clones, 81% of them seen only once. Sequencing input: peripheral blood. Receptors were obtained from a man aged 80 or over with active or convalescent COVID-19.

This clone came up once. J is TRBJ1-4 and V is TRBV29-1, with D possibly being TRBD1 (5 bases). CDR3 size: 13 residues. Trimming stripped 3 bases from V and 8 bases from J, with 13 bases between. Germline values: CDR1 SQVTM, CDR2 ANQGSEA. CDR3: CSVDGGLEEKLFF. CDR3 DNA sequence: TGCAGCGTTGACGGGGGATTAGAGGAAAAACTGTTTTTT. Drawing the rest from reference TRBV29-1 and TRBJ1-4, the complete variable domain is SAVISQKPSRDICQRGTSLTIQCQVDSQVTMMFWYRQQPGQSLTLIATANQGSEATYESGFVIDKFPISRPNLTFSTLTVSNMSPEDSSIYLCSVDGGLEEKLFFGSGTQLSVL.

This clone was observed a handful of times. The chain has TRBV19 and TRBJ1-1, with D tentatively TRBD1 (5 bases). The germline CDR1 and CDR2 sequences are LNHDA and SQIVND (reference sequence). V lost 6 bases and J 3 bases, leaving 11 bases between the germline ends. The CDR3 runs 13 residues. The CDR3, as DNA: TGTGCCAGTAGCGGGGGGACGGACACTGAAGCTTTCTTT. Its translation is CASSGGTDTEAFF.

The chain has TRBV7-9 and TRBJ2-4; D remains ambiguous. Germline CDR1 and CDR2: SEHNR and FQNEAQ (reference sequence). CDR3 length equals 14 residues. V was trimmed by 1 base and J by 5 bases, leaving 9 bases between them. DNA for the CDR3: TGTGCCAGCAGCTTAGATACGGTGGAAAACATTCAGTACTTC. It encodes CASSLDTVENIQYF.

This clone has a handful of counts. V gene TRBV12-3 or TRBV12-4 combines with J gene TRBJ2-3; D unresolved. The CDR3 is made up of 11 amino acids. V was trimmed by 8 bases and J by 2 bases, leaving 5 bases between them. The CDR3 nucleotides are TGTGCCAGCTCACTCACAGATACGCAGTATTTT. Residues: CASSLTDTQYF.

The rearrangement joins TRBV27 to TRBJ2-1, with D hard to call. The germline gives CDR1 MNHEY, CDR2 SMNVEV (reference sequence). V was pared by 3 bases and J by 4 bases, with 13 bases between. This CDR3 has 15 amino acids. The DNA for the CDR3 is TGTGCCAGCAGTTTTGAGGAGAACTCGTACAATGAGCAGTTCTTC. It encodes CASSFEENSYNEQFF.

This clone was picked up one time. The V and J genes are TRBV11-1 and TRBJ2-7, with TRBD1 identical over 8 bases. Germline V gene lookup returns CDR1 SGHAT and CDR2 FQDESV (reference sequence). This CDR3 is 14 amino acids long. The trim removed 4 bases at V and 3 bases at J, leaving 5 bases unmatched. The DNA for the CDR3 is TGTGCCAGCAGCTCCGACAGGGGTAACTACGAGCAGTACTTC. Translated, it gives CASSSDRGNYEQYF.

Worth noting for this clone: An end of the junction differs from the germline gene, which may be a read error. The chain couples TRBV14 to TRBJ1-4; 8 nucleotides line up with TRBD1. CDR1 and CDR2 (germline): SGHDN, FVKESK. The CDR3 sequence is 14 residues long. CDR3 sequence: CVSSQTGVQEKLFF. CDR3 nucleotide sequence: TGTGTCAGCAGCCAGACAGGGGTTCAGGAAAAACTGTTTTTT.

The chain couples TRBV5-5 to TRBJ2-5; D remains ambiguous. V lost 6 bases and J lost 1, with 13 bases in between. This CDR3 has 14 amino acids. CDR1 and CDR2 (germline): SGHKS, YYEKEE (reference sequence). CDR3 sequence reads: CASNLRNTQETQYF. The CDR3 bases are TGTGCCAGCAACCTGAGGAATACCCAAGAGACCCAGTACTTC.

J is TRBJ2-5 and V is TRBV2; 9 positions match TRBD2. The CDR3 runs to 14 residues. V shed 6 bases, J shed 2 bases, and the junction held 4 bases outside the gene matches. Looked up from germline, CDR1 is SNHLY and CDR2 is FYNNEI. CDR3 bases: TGTGCCAGCAGAGGACTAGCGAGTCAAGAGACCCAGTACTTC. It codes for CASRGLASQETQYF.

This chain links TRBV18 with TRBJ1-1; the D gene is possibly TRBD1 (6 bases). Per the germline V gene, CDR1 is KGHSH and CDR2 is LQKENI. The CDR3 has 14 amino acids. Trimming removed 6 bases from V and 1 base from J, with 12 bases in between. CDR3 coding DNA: TGTGCCAGCTCGCCCACAGGGACGAACACTGAAGCTTTCTTT. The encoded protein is CASSPTGTNTEAFF.

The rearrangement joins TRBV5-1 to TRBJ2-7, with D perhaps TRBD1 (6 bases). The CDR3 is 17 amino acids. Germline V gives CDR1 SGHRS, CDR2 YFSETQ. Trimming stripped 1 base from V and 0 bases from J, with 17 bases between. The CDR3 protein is CASSLNLGGQNSYEQYF. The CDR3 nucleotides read TGCGCCAGCAGCTTGAATTTAGGGGGACAAAACTCCTACGAGCAGTACTTC.

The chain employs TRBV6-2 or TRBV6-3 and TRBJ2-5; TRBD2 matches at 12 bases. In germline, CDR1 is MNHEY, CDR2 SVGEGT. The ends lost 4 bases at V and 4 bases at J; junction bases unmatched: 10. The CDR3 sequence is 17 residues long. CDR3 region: CASSFRLAGEGGETQYF. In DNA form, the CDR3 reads TGTGCCAGCAGTTTTAGACTAGCGGGAGAGGGGGGAGAGACCCAGTACTTC.

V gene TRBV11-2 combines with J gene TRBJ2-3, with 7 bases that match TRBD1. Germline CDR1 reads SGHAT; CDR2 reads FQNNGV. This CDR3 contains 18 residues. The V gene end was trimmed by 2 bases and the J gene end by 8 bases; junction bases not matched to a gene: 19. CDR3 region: CASSLTRTGRLTPGTQYF. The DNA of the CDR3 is TGTGCCAGCAGCTTAACCAGGACAGGAAGACTAACTCCTGGTACGCAGTATTTT.

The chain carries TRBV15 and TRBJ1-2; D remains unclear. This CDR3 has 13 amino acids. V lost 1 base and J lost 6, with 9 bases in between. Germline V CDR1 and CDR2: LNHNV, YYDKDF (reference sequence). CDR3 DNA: TGTGCCACCAGCAGAGTATTCGGAGATGGCTACACCTTC. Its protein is CATSRVFGDGYTF.

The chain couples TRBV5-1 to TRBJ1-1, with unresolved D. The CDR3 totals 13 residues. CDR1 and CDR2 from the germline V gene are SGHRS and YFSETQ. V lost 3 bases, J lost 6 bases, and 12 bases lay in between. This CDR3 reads CASSSGGVAEAFF. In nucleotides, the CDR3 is TGCGCCAGCAGCTCCGGCGGGGTGGCTGAAGCTTTCTTT.

CDR3: CSANPTGANTDTQYF. The CDR3 nucleotides are TGCAGCGCTAACCCGACAGGGGCGAACACAGATACGCAGTATTTT. The V gene is TRBV29-1, the J gene TRBJ2-3, with TRBD1 identical over 8 bases. This CDR3 contains 15 residues. Losses at the gene ends were 7 bases for V and 2 bases for J; bases not matched to a gene: 11. CDR1 and CDR2 (germline): SQVTM, ANQGSEA.

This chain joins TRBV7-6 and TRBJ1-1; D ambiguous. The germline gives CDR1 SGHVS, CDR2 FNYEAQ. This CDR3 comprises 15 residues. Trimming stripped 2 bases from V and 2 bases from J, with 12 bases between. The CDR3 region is CASSLSQRANTEAFF. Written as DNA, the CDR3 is TGTGCCAGCAGCTTAAGCCAGAGGGCTAACACTGAAGCTTTCTTT.

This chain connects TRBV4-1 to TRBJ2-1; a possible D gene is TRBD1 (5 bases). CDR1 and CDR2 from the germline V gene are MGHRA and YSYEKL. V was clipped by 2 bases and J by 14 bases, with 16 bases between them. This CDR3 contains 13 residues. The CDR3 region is CASSQRKGYVEFF. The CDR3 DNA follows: TGCGCCAGCAGCCAAAGGAAGGGGTACGTGGAGTTCTTC.